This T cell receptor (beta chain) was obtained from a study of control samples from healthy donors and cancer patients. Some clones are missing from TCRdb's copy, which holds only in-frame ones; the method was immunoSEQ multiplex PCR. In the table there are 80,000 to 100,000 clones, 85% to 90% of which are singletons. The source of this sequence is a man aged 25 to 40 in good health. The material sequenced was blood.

The DNA for the CDR3 is TGTGCCAGCACCATGACGGGACTAGCGTTCAGTCCCGGGGAGCTGTTTTTT. It codes for CASTMTGLAFSPGELFF. The rearrangement links TRBV27 to TRBJ2-2; 10 bases are a match to TRBD2. This CDR3 contains 17 residues. The junction had 14 bases not matched to a gene; V was cut back by 7 bases and J by 6 bases. Per germline, CDR1 MNHEY and CDR2 SMNVEV (reference sequence).